A single sample gave rise to the 9 T cell receptor beta chains below, sequenced in a study of blood T cell repertoires in COVID-19. This table comes from immunoSEQ multiplex PCR, and its TCRdb copy is limited to in-frame clones, with some not included. The sample carries 210,000 or so clones, 88% recorded once. The sequenced sample consisted of PBMCs or T cells enriched from blood (not recorded which). These receptor sequences come from a woman in her 30s who had been exposed to COVID-19.

The chain has TRBV19 and TRBJ2-5, with 8 bases that match TRBD2. Trimming at V came to 5 bases and at J to 2 bases, leaving 13 bases not matched to a gene. Germline V CDR1 and CDR2: LNHDA, SQIVND (reference sequence). The CDR3 length is 17 residues. The CDR3 protein is CASSPPVAGGGQETQYF. The CDR3 DNA reads as TGTGCCAGTAGTCCCCCCGTGGCGGGAGGAGGTCAAGAGACCCAGTACTTC.

The V gene is TRBV7-9, the J gene TRBJ2-7, with TRBD2 matching 10 bases. The CDR3 length is 15 residues. The trim removed 2 bases at V and 2 bases at J, leaving 3 bases unmatched. Germline CDR1 and CDR2: SEHNR and FQNEAQ (reference sequence). The chain's CDR3 is CASSLKGLAPYEQYF. The CDR3 coding sequence is TGTGCCAGCAGCTTAAAGGGACTAGCGCCCTACGAGCAGTACTTC.

The chain has TRBV10-3 and TRBJ2-2, with D perhaps TRBD2 (5 bases). Trimming took off 0 bases at V and 1 base at J, with 6 bases between the two ends. Germline V gives CDR1 ENHRY, CDR2 SYGVKD. The CDR3 totals 15 residues. DNA of the CDR3: TGTGCCATCAGTGAGTCAAGCGGGAACACCGGGGAGCTGTTTTTT. It codes for CAISESSGNTGELFF.

The rearrangement links TRBV23-1 to TRBJ2-1; 11 nucleotides agree with TRBD2. TRBV23-1 is designated an ORF whose function remains uncertain. CDR3 size: 18 residues. V dropped 2 bases and J dropped 8; count of bases not matched to a gene: 14. The chain's CDR3 is CASSQAQSLAGVEYEQFF. DNA of the CDR3: TGCGCCAGCAGTCAAGCCCAGTCACTAGCGGGAGTCGAGTATGAGCAGTTCTTC.

The chain couples TRBV7-6 to TRBJ2-3; 10 bases align to TRBD1. J gave up 3 bases and V 5 bases, and 8 bases lay outside the gene matches. In germline, CDR1 is SGHVS, CDR2 FNYEAQ. The CDR3 is 16 amino acids. The CDR3 sequence is CASSPGQGRGTDTQYF. In DNA form, the CDR3 reads TGTGCCAGCAGCCCGGGACAGGGGAGAGGAACAGATACGCAGTATTTT.

V is TRBV24-1 and J is TRBJ1-4; D gene unclear. Germline-derived CDR1 and CDR2 are KGHDR and SFDVKD. The germline V and J ends were trimmed by 7 bases and 8 bases, with 19 bases remaining between them. This CDR3 contains 15 residues. CDR3 in amino acids: CATSDIGPEGEKLFF. The CDR3 bases are TGTGCCACCAGCGATATCGGTCCCGAGGGAGAAAAACTGTTTTTT.

The V and J genes are TRBV2 and TRBJ2-7; D remains unclear. Deletions cut 7 bases from V and 2 bases from J, with 6 bases between. CDR1 is SNHLY and CDR2 is FYNNEI in the germline V gene. The CDR3 loop spans 11 amino acids. The CDR3 DNA reads TGTGCCAGCATTGACACCTACGAGCAGTACTTC. Protein product: CASIDTYEQYF.

The V call is TRBV21-1, the J call TRBJ1-2; no DNA check was done on the table's D call, TRBD1. TRBV21-1 has pseudogene status. The CDR3 runs 14 residues. CDR3 coding DNA: TGTGCCAGCAGCAAGACCGGGACAGGGCGCGGCTACACCTTC. This encodes CASSKTGTGRGYTF.

The chain links TRBV21-1 to TRBJ1-5. TRBV21-1 is listed as a pseudogene. This CDR3 is 13 amino acids long. The CDR3 region is CASNGGLNQPQHF. The CDR3 nucleotides are TGTGCCAGCAACGGGGGGCTTAACCAGCCCCAGCATTTT.